Listed below are T cell receptor beta chains from one sample, sequenced in a study of T cells in Graves' hyperthyroidism and ophthalmopathy. TCRdb used MiXCR to reprocess the multiplex PCR reads, holding one entry per CDR3 protein. This table holds roughly 500,000 distinct CDR3 sequences, around 24% found once. What was sequenced was blood. All receptors derive from a woman in her twenties or thirties with Graves' ophthalmopathy. Each CDR3 is given with its conserved first and last residue. The D gene is left open where the match is weak. The listing skips clone size in some rows; elsewhere it reads once, few, many or a size class.

CASGGGLGNTIYF	TGTGCCAGCGGCGGGGGGCTTGGGAACACCATATATTTT	TRBJ1-3	TRBV7-6	many	.
CASSQDPTGVYEQYF	TGCGCCAGCAGCCAAGATCCCACAGGGGTTTACGAGCAGTACTTC	TRBJ2-7	TRBV4-1	.	TRBD1
CASSEDWGGNQPQHF	TGTGCCAGCAGTGAAGATTGGGGCGGCAATCAGCCCCAGCATTTT	TRBJ1-5	TRBV6-1	once	.
CASMGLAGQETQYF	TGTGCCAGCATGGGACTAGCGGGTCAAGAGACCCAGTACTTC	TRBJ2-5	TRBV6-2/TRBV6-3	.	TRBD2
CASRGTLLKYEQYF	TGTGCCAGCAGGGGGACACTGTTAAAGTACGAGCAGTACTTC	TRBJ2-7	TRBV2	many	.
CASSFLTTGVIHF	TGTGCCAGCAGTTTTTTGACGACGGGGGTGATCCACTTC	TRBJ2-7	TRBV28	many	.
CASSSGVGYTF	TGTGCCAGCAGTTCCGGCGTTGGCTACACCTTC	TRBJ1-2	TRBV6-5	many	.
CASSDTINQPQHF	TGTGCCAGCAGCGACACCATCAATCAGCCCCAGCATTTT	TRBJ1-5	TRBV6-1	many	.
CASSSVGLVMWSQHF	TGTGCCAGCAGTTCCGTGGGACTTGTTATGTGGTCCCAGCATTTT	TRBJ1-5	TRBV6-5	many	.
CASSRDSNTEAFF	TGTGCCAGCAGCCGGGACAGTAACACTGAAGCTTTCTTT	TRBJ1-1	TRBV14	many	TRBD1
CASSAPVYGYTF	TGTGCCAGCAGTGCGCCAGTGTATGGCTACACCTTC	TRBJ1-2	TRBV25-1	.	.
CASSEAGTGGDEQYF	TGTGCCAGCAGTGAAGCGGGGACAGGGGGCGACGAGCAGTACTTC	TRBJ2-7	TRBV6-1	few	TRBD1
CASSLGRDSNSPLHF	TGTGCCAGCAGCTTAGGCCGGGACAGTAATTCACCCCTCCACTTT	TRBJ1-6	TRBV13	few	TRBD1
CSTLPGGTFEQYF	TGCAGCACCCTTCCGGGGGGCACGTTTGAGCAGTACTTC	TRBJ2-7	TRBV20-1	many	.
CASSLTRTGTRVEQYF	TGTGCCAGCAGCTTAACCCGGACCGGCACCCGGGTCGAGCAGTACTTC	TRBJ2-7	TRBV11-2	many	.
CASSLVDGRYGYTF	TGTGCCAGCAGCTTAGTTGACGGCCGCTATGGCTACACCTTC	TRBJ1-2	TRBV7-9	many	.
CASSQALGANYGYTF	TGTGCCAGCAGCCAAGCCCTAGGGGCTAACTATGGCTACACCTTC	TRBJ1-2	TRBV14	many	.
CATSKDRSTEAFF	TGTGCCACCTCTAAGGATCGGAGCACTGAAGCTTTCTTT	TRBJ1-1	TRBV15	many	.
CASSPKAEGAFGEAFF	TGTGCCAGCAGCCCTAAGGCAGAAGGGGCATTTGGTGAAGCTTTCTTT	TRBJ1-1	TRBV9	many	.
CASSSAQVSGANVLTF	TGTGCCAGCTCCTCGGCACAGGTTTCTGGGGCCAACGTCCTGACTTTC	TRBJ2-6	TRBV18	few	.
CATSDWGQGTDTQYF	TGTGCCACCAGTGATTGGGGCCAGGGCACAGATACGCAGTATTTT	TRBJ2-3	TRBV24-1	few	.
CASSLDGEGYQPQHF	TGTGCCAGCAGCTTAGATGGGGAAGGGTATCAGCCCCAGCATTTT	TRBJ1-5	TRBV11-2	few	.
CASSFNSGGGSYEQYF	TGCGCCAGCAGCTTCAATAGCGGGGGGGGATCCTACGAGCAGTACTTC	TRBJ2-7	TRBV5-1	many	TRBD2
CASRPGGGNYGYTF	TGTGCCAGCCGCCCCGGTGGAGGTAACTATGGCTACACCTTC	TRBJ1-2	TRBV6-1	many	.
CASSTQGTGELCF	TGTGCCAGCAGCACCCAGGGAACCGGGGAGCTGTGTTTT	TRBJ2-2	TRBV7-3	once	.
CATVLTGDGEQYF	TGTGCCACCGTTTTGACAGGGGACGGAGAGCAGTACTTC	TRBJ2-7	TRBV6-1	many	TRBD1
CASSSLSSGANVLTF	TGTGCCAGCAGCTCCCTTTCCTCTGGGGCCAACGTCCTGACTTTC	TRBJ2-6	TRBV5-6	.	.
CASSYGAFGGYTF	TGTGCCAGCAGTTACGGAGCTTTCGGTGGCTACACCTTC	TRBJ1-2	TRBV6-5	many	.
CASVREVNTEAFF	TGTGCCAGTGTGCGGGAGGTGAACACTGAAGCTTTCTTT	TRBJ1-1	TRBV19	.	.
CASSSAGHQYQPQHF	TGCGCCAGCAGCTCGGCGGGACACCAGTATCAGCCCCAGCATTTT	TRBJ1-5	TRBV5-1	many	.
CASSYTKGQEAFF	TGTGCCAGCAGTTACACTAAGGGACAGGAAGCTTTCTTT	TRBJ1-1	TRBV6-5	.	TRBD1
CASSLLGSGTEAFF	TGTGCCAGCAGTTTATTGGGATCGGGCACTGAAGCTTTCTTT	TRBJ1-1	TRBV27	many	.
CASSLDLQGKDIQYF	TGTGCCAGCAGCTTAGACCTACAGGGCAAGGACATTCAGTACTTC	TRBJ2-4	TRBV11-2	many	.
CASGEQGIRQPQHF	TGTGCCAGCGGGGAACAGGGTATTCGTCAGCCCCAGCATTTT	TRBJ1-5	TRBV12-3/TRBV12-4	many	.
CASSPGQGLGAFF	TGTGCCAGCAGCCCTGGACAGGGCCTGGGAGCTTTCTTT	TRBJ1-1	TRBV6-1	many	TRBD1
CASSPDRPPNTGELFF	TGTGCCAGCAGCCCAGACAGGCCCCCGAACACCGGGGAGCTGTTTTTT	TRBJ2-2	TRBV6-1	few	.
CASSQDRSDGHPLGTEAFF	TGTGCCAGCAGCCAAGATAGAAGCGACGGCCATCCCTTGGGGACTGAAGCTTTCTTT	TRBJ1-1	TRBV3-1	.	.
CASSLVGLETQYF	TGTGCCAGCAGTTTAGTTGGCTTGGAGACCCAGTACTTC	TRBJ2-5	TRBV12-3/TRBV12-4	many	.
CSVEARQGNGYTF	TGCAGCGTTGAAGCACGGCAGGGTAATGGCTACACCTTC	TRBJ1-2	TRBV29-1	many	.
CASRSTGDTEAFF	TGTGCCAGTAGGAGTACCGGGGACACTGAAGCTTTCTTT	TRBJ1-1	TRBV19	many	.
CSAPSQGNTEAFF	TGCAGTGCTCCTTCCCAGGGGAACACTGAAGCTTTCTTT	TRBJ1-1	TRBV20-1	many	.
CAWSTPRQGTYGYTF	TGTGCCTGGAGTACCCCCAGACAGGGAACGTATGGCTACACCTTC	TRBJ1-2	TRBV30	many	TRBD1
CASIGDIAYEQYF	TGTGCCAGCATCGGAGACATTGCCTACGAGCAGTACTTC	TRBJ2-7	TRBV28	.	.
CASSYPGTANTEAFF	TGCGCCAGCAGCTACCCCGGGACAGCGAACACTGAAGCTTTCTTT	TRBJ1-1	TRBV5-1	many	TRBD1
CATSDSPGGPGSNQPQHF	TGTGCCACCAGTGATTCCCCAGGGGGTCCTGGTAGCAATCAGCCCCAGCATTTT	TRBJ1-5	TRBV24-1	.	TRBD1
CASSSLGRATGELFF	TGCGCCAGCAGCTCCCTCGGACGGGCCACCGGGGAGCTGTTTTTT	TRBJ2-2	TRBV5-1	many	.
CASSQPGGYGYTF	TGTGCCAGCAGTCAACCTGGGGGCTATGGCTACACCTTC	TRBJ1-2	TRBV12-3/TRBV12-4	many	.
CATSGDIYGYTF	TGTGCCACCTCTGGGGACATCTATGGCTACACCTTC	TRBJ1-2	TRBV28	many	.
CASSDKTGNGYTF	TGTGCCAGCAGTGACAAGACAGGGAATGGCTACACCTTC	TRBJ1-2	TRBV6-1	.	TRBD1
CASRVDRAYEQYF	TGCGCCAGCAGGGTGGACAGGGCCTACGAGCAGTACTTC	TRBJ2-7	TRBV5-1	many	TRBD1
CASSLWGAGYEQYF	TGTGCCAGCAGCTTATGGGGGGCAGGATACGAGCAGTACTTC	TRBJ2-7	TRBV13	many	.
CASGGLRRTGELFF	TGTGCCAGCGGTGGGCTTAGAAGGACCGGGGAGCTGTTTTTT	TRBJ2-2	TRBV28	.	.
CSAAGQGARTFF	TGCAGTGCTGCCGGACAGGGGGCCCGAACTTTCTTT	TRBJ1-1	TRBV20-1	many	TRBD1
CASAETIYHEQYF	TGTGCCAGCGCCGAGACTATTTACCACGAGCAGTACTTC	TRBJ2-7	TRBV28	.	.
CASRRPGSGYNYGYTF	TGTGCCAGCAGGAGACCGGGGTCGGGATATAACTATGGCTACACCTTC	TRBJ1-2	TRBV28	many	.